This entry concerns a single TCR beta chain. No antigen is known for it. No qualities accompany the bases; no much larger clone lies one base away. From each donor, a single peripheral blood sample of approximately 120 mL on average was drawn into heparinised tubes. Using a panel that included CD45RO, CCR7, CD25, CD127, CD95 and CD27, naive, central memory, regulatory and stem cell-like memory CD4+ T cells were sorted on a BD FACSAria II. A purity above 95% was achieved for all sorted populations. PBMCs were isolated right away by Lymphoprep density gradient centrifugation and were stained directly, without culture. So that batch effects would be minimized, each experiment stained and sorted samples in pairs, pairing one healthy donor with one patient. This sample was included in a study of beta chain features in type 1 diabetes (dated by TCRdb to 2017 to 2018). Regarding the study in general: Mean age, gender distribution, total cell number and subset yield were not different between patients and healthy donors. Across all samples, 107,917,701 sorted cells were examined, and cell number per subset correlated strongly with RNA yield. The study compared TCRB repertoires of sorted circulating CD4+ T cell subsets between recently diagnosed type 1 diabetes patients and matched healthy donors. Whereas all 30 or so donors provided naive and central memory subsets, regulatory and stem cell-like memory subsets were isolated from just 8 patients and roughly 8 healthy donors.

All of the isolated RNA was reverse transcribed with the High Capacity cDNA Reverse Transcription Kit, so expressed TCRB transcripts were sequenced. Naive, central memory and regulatory T cell samples underwent deep immunoSEQ sequencing, averaging roughly 3.5 million total reads per sample. Sorted cells were lysed in RLT buffer and RNA was extracted with DNase-treated RNeasy Micro or Mini kits, depending on cell number. To prevent cross-contamination, each cell subset was processed individually, whereas patient and healthy donor samples were processed jointly. TCRB sequences were amplified from cDNA with the immunoSEQ multiplex PCR, producing 87-bp fragments spanning the CDR3 region. The amplicons were sequenced using the Illumina HiSeq platform. From the authors' description of their analysis: Synthetic template baselines were used to correct PCR bias computationally, reads within Hamming distance 2 were collapsed together, and singletons that could not be merged were discarded. Reads were aligned to IMGT to assign V, D and J genes, CDR3 length, and insertions or deletions at six rearrangement sites. Clonotype counts were normalized to sorted cell number within each subset before computing true diversity and Gini coefficients with the tcR R package. The overlap coefficient, calculated on TCRB nucleotide sequences, was used to quantify repertoire sharing. Out-of-frame TCRB sequences from naive cells were analyzed as a proxy for the pre-selection repertoire. TCRdb limited this immuneACCESS table to in-frame rearrangements with V and J called. A share of clones is missing; checked studies link under half to unresolved V genes, and the rest is unexplained. The V and J calls and clone size come from that table; D and trimming were worked out from the DNA. This sample has hundreds of thousands of clones in its table, and approximately 30% of those were observed once. 0.05% to 0.07% of the sample belongs to the ten largest clones.

Study-level results and caveats: Naive, central memory and regulatory TCRB repertoires appeared to be more alike among patients than among healthy donors. Patients with type 1 diabetes made fewer insertions and deleted more nucleotides at VDJ recombination sites, implying thymic rearrangement abnormalities. Sequencing cDNA rather than genomic DNA could over-represent highly expressing activated cells, although activation and CD3 levels did not differ between groups. Shorter templates might have been favored by PCR, but patient and control samples were amplified and corrected together, so both groups would have been affected equally by any skew. A moderate but significant shortening of TCRB CDR3 length was observed in type 1 diabetes patients in all four CD4+ subsets. HLA sub-analyses involved small numbers of individuals, so any influence of HLA type on TCRB rearrangement remained unresolved.

Clipping removes 3 bases from V and 7 bases from J, with 12 as the unmatched junction base count. The CDR3, cysteine through phenylalanine, is 15 amino acids long. Left in the record is the CDR3 DNA by itself, 45 bases read in frame from the first base. Via the germline V gene (reference sequence), CDR1 is GTSNPN and CDR2 SVGIG. The receptor's source is a man aged 18 to 29 in good health. The sample was naive CD4+ T cells from blood. Taken with the paper, the label for cell subset or site translates to: true naive CD4+ T cells. The receptor chain draws on TRBV30 and TRBJ1-5; 7 middle bases align to TRBD1. Here the CDR3 is given as CAWSVPHRGSQPQHF. The DNA is TGTGCCTGGAGCGTTCCCCACAGGGGAAGCCAGCCCCAGCATTTT.